Listed below are T cell receptor beta chains from one sample, sequenced in a study of T cells after somatic rescue of genetic block. Produced via immunoSEQ multiplex PCR; TCRdb's table is partial and in-frame only. The sample records fewer than 15,000 clones, roughly 72% being singletons. The sequenced sample consisted of peripheral blood mononuclear cells (PBMCs). These receptor sequences come from a boy aged 10-17 years. CDR3s include the opening cysteine and the closing phenylalanine or tryptophan. The order of the fields is CDR3 protein, CDR3 DNA, D gene, V gene, clone size, CDR3 length, J gene. A D gene is named only where the DNA matches it firmly. Clone size, where shown, is once, few, many, or a class for clones that have expanded.

CDR3 protein: CASSFAGGGGTDTQYF; CDR3 DNA: TGTGCCAGCAGCTTCGCGGGAGGGGGTGGCACAGATACGCAGTATTTT; D gene: TRBD2; V gene: TRBV7-3; clone size: NA; CDR3 length: 16; J gene: TRBJ2-3
CDR3 protein: CASSLALRETGELFF; CDR3 DNA: TGTGCCAGCAGCTTAGCGCTCAGGGAAACCGGGGAGCTGTTTTTT; D gene: NA; V gene: TRBV7-8; clone size: NA; CDR3 length: 15; J gene: TRBJ2-2
CDR3 protein: CASTPRKAGGTYEQYF; CDR3 DNA: TGCGCCAGCACCCCAAGGAAGGCAGGGGGGACCTACGAGCAGTACTTC; D gene: NA; V gene: TRBV5-1; clone size: NA; CDR3 length: 16; J gene: TRBJ2-7
CDR3 protein: CASSLQGGNQPQHF; CDR3 DNA: TGTGCCAGCAGTTTACAGGGAGGCAATCAGCCCCAGCATTTT; D gene: NA; V gene: TRBV27; clone size: NA; CDR3 length: 14; J gene: TRBJ1-5
CDR3 protein: CASSSFPTGSYEQYF; CDR3 DNA: TGTGCCAGCAGCTCGTTTCCGACAGGGAGCTACGAGCAGTACTTC; D gene: TRBD1; V gene: TRBV7-6; clone size: few; CDR3 length: 15; J gene: TRBJ2-7
CDR3 protein: CASSSTSGRQETQYF; CDR3 DNA: TGTGCCAGCAGTAGCACTAGCGGGAGGCAAGAGACCCAGTACTTC; D gene: TRBD2; V gene: TRBV2; clone size: NA; CDR3 length: 15; J gene: TRBJ2-5
CDR3 protein: CASRIGTLRGYTF; CDR3 DNA: TGTGCCAGCAGGATCGGGACCCTTCGCGGCTACACCTTC; D gene: NA; V gene: TRBV6-1; clone size: NA; CDR3 length: 13; J gene: TRBJ1-2
CDR3 protein: CASSSRPGLAGGTYEQYF; CDR3 DNA: TGTGCCAGCAGCTCGCGCCCGGGACTAGCGGGAGGCACCTACGAGCAGTACTTC; D gene: TRBD2; V gene: TRBV5-6; clone size: NA; CDR3 length: 18; J gene: TRBJ2-7
CDR3 protein: CASSLVRGYTQYF; CDR3 DNA: TGTGCCAGCAGCTTAGTCCGAGGTTATACGCAGTATTTT; D gene: NA; V gene: TRBV7-9; clone size: NA; CDR3 length: 13; J gene: TRBJ2-3
CDR3 protein: CASTSQGGSNQPQHF; CDR3 DNA: TGTGCCAGCACCTCCCAGGGAGGAAGCAATCAGCCCCAGCATTTT; D gene: NA; V gene: TRBV6-1; clone size: medium-sized; CDR3 length: 15; J gene: TRBJ1-5
CDR3 protein: CASGENFNEQFF; CDR3 DNA: TGTGCTAGTGGAGAAAATTTCAATGAGCAGTTCTTC; D gene: NA; V gene: TRBV12-5; clone size: NA; CDR3 length: 12; J gene: TRBJ2-1
CDR3 protein: CASSLEGGSQYF; CDR3 DNA: TGTGCCAGCAGCCTAGAGGGGGGAAGTCAGTACTTC; D gene: NA; V gene: TRBV2; clone size: NA; CDR3 length: 12; J gene: TRBJ2-7
CDR3 protein: CATSRDRGRWTQYF; CDR3 DNA: TGTGCCACCAGCAGAGATCGGGGTCGGTGGACCCAGTACTTC; D gene: NA; V gene: TRBV15; clone size: NA; CDR3 length: 14; J gene: TRBJ2-5
CDR3 protein: CASSFGPGGHEQYF; CDR3 DNA: TGTGCCAGCAGCTTTGGACCCGGCGGCCACGAGCAGTACTTC; D gene: NA; V gene: TRBV11-1; clone size: medium-sized; CDR3 length: 14; J gene: TRBJ2-7
CDR3 protein: CASSDRSGNTIYF; CDR3 DNA: TGTGCCAGCAGTGACAGGTCTGGAAACACCATATATTTT; D gene: NA; V gene: TRBV6-1; clone size: few; CDR3 length: 13; J gene: TRBJ1-3
CDR3 protein: CAIRRLAGNNEQFF; CDR3 DNA: TGTGCCATCAGAAGACTAGCGGGAAACAATGAGCAGTTCTTC; D gene: TRBD2; V gene: TRBV10-3; clone size: NA; CDR3 length: 14; J gene: TRBJ2-1
CDR3 protein: CAGAESSYNSPLHF; CDR3 DNA: TGTGCCGGGGCGGAGAGCTCCTATAATTCACCCCTCCACTTT; D gene: NA; V gene: TRBV6-6; clone size: NA; CDR3 length: 14; J gene: TRBJ1-6
CDR3 protein: CASSDWQGSYEQYF; CDR3 DNA: TGTGCCAGCAGTGATTGGCAGGGTAGCTACGAGCAGTACTTC; D gene: NA; V gene: TRBV6-1; clone size: NA; CDR3 length: 14; J gene: TRBJ2-7
CDR3 protein: CASSPAGLETQYF; CDR3 DNA: TGTGCCAGCTCACCGGCAGGGCTGGAGACCCAGTACTTC; D gene: NA; V gene: TRBV18; clone size: NA; CDR3 length: 13; J gene: TRBJ2-5
CDR3 protein: CASSQDLGQYRSYEQYF; CDR3 DNA: TGCGCCAGCAGCCAAGATCTGGGGCAGTATCGCTCCTACGAGCAGTACTTC; D gene: NA; V gene: TRBV4-1; clone size: NA; CDR3 length: 17; J gene: TRBJ2-7
CDR3 protein: CASSMRDLRLNTEAFF; CDR3 DNA: TGTGCCAGTAGTATGCGGGACCTCCGATTGAACACTGAAGCTTTCTTT; D gene: NA; V gene: TRBV19; clone size: NA; CDR3 length: 16; J gene: TRBJ1-1
CDR3 protein: CASSSDAGGAVEQFF; CDR3 DNA: TGTGCCAGTAGTTCCGACGCGGGGGGGGCCGTTGAGCAGTTCTTC; D gene: TRBD2; V gene: TRBV19; clone size: few; CDR3 length: 15; J gene: TRBJ2-1
CDR3 protein: CASSLSGVITDTQYF; CDR3 DNA: TGCGCCAGCAGCTTGAGCGGGGTTATCACAGATACGCAGTATTTT; D gene: TRBD2; V gene: TRBV5-1; clone size: NA; CDR3 length: 15; J gene: TRBJ2-3
CDR3 protein: CASSQATDSLKNIQYF; CDR3 DNA: TGTGCCAGCAGCCAAGCGACGGACAGTCTCAAAAACATTCAGTACTTC; D gene: NA; V gene: TRBV6-6; clone size: once; CDR3 length: 16; J gene: TRBJ2-4
CDR3 protein: CASSVEIWGSTGELFF; CDR3 DNA: TGTGCCAGCAGCGTAGAAATCTGGGGGTCCACCGGGGAGCTGTTTTTT; D gene: NA; V gene: TRBV9; clone size: NA; CDR3 length: 16; J gene: TRBJ2-2
CDR3 protein: CASSQGFNEKLFF; CDR3 DNA: TGCGCCAGCAGCCAGGGATTTAATGAAAAACTGTTTTTT; D gene: NA; V gene: TRBV5-1; clone size: NA; CDR3 length: 13; J gene: TRBJ1-4
CDR3 protein: CASSLGLGYEQFF; CDR3 DNA: TGTGCCAGCAGCTTAGGACTAGGCTATGAGCAGTTCTTC; D gene: TRBD2; V gene: TRBV7-3; clone size: NA; CDR3 length: 13; J gene: TRBJ2-1
CDR3 protein: CAISGRGTSAFEQFF; CDR3 DNA: TGTGCCATCAGTGGTAGGGGGACTAGTGCATTCGAGCAGTTCTTC; D gene: TRBD2; V gene: TRBV10-3; clone size: NA; CDR3 length: 15; J gene: TRBJ2-1
CDR3 protein: CSVTGFGYTF; CDR3 DNA: TGCAGCGTAACAGGGTTTGGCTACACCTTC; D gene: NA; V gene: TRBV20-1; clone size: NA; CDR3 length: 10; J gene: TRBJ1-2
CDR3 protein: CASSQEGRSHYTQYF; CDR3 DNA: TGCGCCAGCAGCCAAGAGGGACGATCCCACTATACGCAGTATTTT; D gene: NA; V gene: TRBV4-1; clone size: NA; CDR3 length: 15; J gene: TRBJ2-3
CDR3 protein: CASSLRSPRRVDTQYF; CDR3 DNA: TGTGCCAGCAGTCTAAGGAGTCCCCGGCGGGTGGATACGCAGTATTTT; D gene: NA; V gene: TRBV9; clone size: NA; CDR3 length: 16; J gene: TRBJ2-3
CDR3 protein: CSVVWGANTEAFF; CDR3 DNA: TGCAGCGTTGTATGGGGGGCCAACACTGAAGCTTTCTTT; D gene: NA; V gene: TRBV29-1; clone size: NA; CDR3 length: 13; J gene: TRBJ1-1
CDR3 protein: CASLHGSSTDTQYF; CDR3 DNA: TGTGCCAGCCTCCACGGATCTAGCACAGATACGCAGTATTTT; D gene: NA; V gene: TRBV7-9; clone size: few; CDR3 length: 14; J gene: TRBJ2-3
CDR3 protein: CASRIYRDPSYEQYF; CDR3 DNA: TGTGCCAGCCGTATTTACAGAGACCCTAGCTACGAGCAGTACTTC; D gene: NA; V gene: TRBV2; clone size: NA; CDR3 length: 15; J gene: TRBJ2-7
CDR3 protein: CASRIARVRSDYGYTF; CDR3 DNA: TGTGCCAGCAGGATTGCCAGGGTCCGAAGTGACTATGGCTACACCTTC; D gene: NA; V gene: TRBV2; clone size: NA; CDR3 length: 16; J gene: TRBJ1-2
CDR3 protein: CASSFRTENEKLFF; CDR3 DNA: TGTGCCAGCAGCTTCAGGACAGAGAATGAAAAACTGTTTTTT; D gene: NA; V gene: TRBV11-1; clone size: NA; CDR3 length: 14; J gene: TRBJ1-4
CDR3 protein: CASSPPSREGYEQYF; CDR3 DNA: TGTGCCAGCTCACCACCGTCCCGGGAGGGTTACGAGCAGTACTTC; D gene: TRBD2; V gene: TRBV18; clone size: few; CDR3 length: 15; J gene: TRBJ2-7
CDR3 protein: CASSKGRGPRGEQYF; CDR3 DNA: TGTGCCAGTAGTAAGGGTCGTGGGCCTCGGGGCGAGCAGTACTTC; D gene: NA; V gene: TRBV19; clone size: NA; CDR3 length: 15; J gene: TRBJ2-7
CDR3 protein: CASSLGLREKLFF; CDR3 DNA: TGTGCCAGCAGCTTAGGGCTTCGAGAAAAACTGTTTTTT; D gene: NA; V gene: TRBV7-8; clone size: NA; CDR3 length: 13; J gene: TRBJ1-4
CDR3 protein: CASSSSSGRVGGYTF; CDR3 DNA: TGTGCCAGCAGTTCGTCCTCGGGACGGGTGGGGGGCTACACCTTC; D gene: NA; V gene: TRBV27; clone size: NA; CDR3 length: 15; J gene: TRBJ1-2
CDR3 protein: CASSPGLANYNEQFF; CDR3 DNA: TGTGCCAGCAGCCCTGGACTAGCGAATTACAATGAGCAGTTCTTC; D gene: TRBD2; V gene: TRBV5-4; clone size: few; CDR3 length: 15; J gene: TRBJ2-1
CDR3 protein: CSVEPHLAGGPGETQYF; CDR3 DNA: TGCAGCGTTGAACCTCATCTAGCGGGAGGGCCCGGGGAGACCCAGTACTTC; D gene: TRBD2; V gene: TRBV29-1; clone size: once; CDR3 length: 17; J gene: TRBJ2-5
CDR3 protein: CAISAPGPSANTQYF; CDR3 DNA: TGTGCCATCAGTGCTCCGGGTCCTAGTGCAAATACGCAGTATTTT; D gene: NA; V gene: TRBV10-3; clone size: NA; CDR3 length: 15; J gene: TRBJ2-3
CDR3 protein: CASSSYTLYTF; CDR3 DNA: TGTGCCAGCAGCTCGTACACCCTATACACCTTC; D gene: NA; V gene: TRBV5-4; clone size: NA; CDR3 length: 11; J gene: TRBJ1-2
CDR3 protein: CASSLGRWYSNQPQHF; CDR3 DNA: TGTGCCAGCAGCTTGGGACGGTGGTATAGCAATCAGCCCCAGCATTTT; D gene: NA; V gene: TRBV5-8; clone size: NA; CDR3 length: 16; J gene: TRBJ1-5
CDR3 protein: CASSLGGRIGEKLFF; CDR3 DNA: TGCGCCAGCTCCTTGGGAGGGCGGATTGGGGAAAAACTGTTTTTT; D gene: NA; V gene: TRBV5-1; clone size: NA; CDR3 length: 15; J gene: TRBJ1-4
CDR3 protein: CASSLPRMGWNEQFF; CDR3 DNA: TGCGCCAGCAGCTTGCCCAGGATGGGGTGGAATGAGCAGTTCTTC; D gene: NA; V gene: TRBV5-1; clone size: few; CDR3 length: 15; J gene: TRBJ2-1
CDR3 protein: CASSLGAKASTQYF; CDR3 DNA: TGTGCCAGCAGCCTAGGCGCCAAAGCCAGTACGCAGTATTTT; D gene: NA; V gene: TRBV11-2; clone size: NA; CDR3 length: 14; J gene: TRBJ2-3
CDR3 protein: CASSTDRGQPQHF; CDR3 DNA: TGTGCCAGCAGTACCGACAGGGGTCAGCCCCAGCATTTT; D gene: TRBD1; V gene: TRBV6-6; clone size: NA; CDR3 length: 13; J gene: TRBJ1-5
CDR3 protein: CASSRDSNQPQHF; CDR3 DNA: TGTGCCAGCAGCCGGGACAGCAATCAGCCCCAGCATTTT; D gene: NA; V gene: TRBV5-6; clone size: NA; CDR3 length: 13; J gene: TRBJ1-5
CDR3 protein: CASAPASAGGESYGYTF; CDR3 DNA: TGTGCCAGCGCACCAGCCAGTGCGGGGGGCGAGTCTTATGGCTACACCTTC; D gene: NA; V gene: TRBV28; clone size: NA; CDR3 length: 17; J gene: TRBJ1-2
CDR3 protein: CASSERGWNTEAFF; CDR3 DNA: TGTGCCAGCAGTGAAAGGGGGTGGAACACTGAAGCTTTCTTT; D gene: NA; V gene: TRBV6-1; clone size: few; CDR3 length: 14; J gene: TRBJ1-1
CDR3 protein: CASSLTFSSTDTQYF; CDR3 DNA: TGCGCCAGCAGCTTGACCTTTTCTAGCACAGATACGCAGTATTTT; D gene: NA; V gene: TRBV5-1; clone size: NA; CDR3 length: 15; J gene: TRBJ2-3
CDR3 protein: CASTEGTSGKETQYF; CDR3 DNA: TGTGCCAGCACCGAAGGGACTAGCGGCAAAGAGACCCAGTACTTC; D gene: TRBD2; V gene: TRBV6-1; clone size: NA; CDR3 length: 15; J gene: TRBJ2-5
CDR3 protein: CAISESKGWNEKLFF; CDR3 DNA: TGTGCCATCAGTGAGTCGAAGGGGTGGAATGAAAAACTGTTTTTT; D gene: NA; V gene: TRBV10-3; clone size: NA; CDR3 length: 15; J gene: TRBJ1-4